This is a list of T cell receptor beta chains from one sample in a study of cytomegalovirus exposure and HLA in healthy donors. The protocol was immunoSEQ multiplex PCR, while the TCRdb copy is restricted to in-frame clones and leaves out a portion. The repertoire holds roughly 230,000 clones, 80% to 95% seen once, with around 1.7% in the top ten. The sample consisted of PBMCs. These receptors came from a girl aged 2 to 10 in good health and CMV-seronegative. Each CDR3 is given with its conserved first and last residue. The order of the fields is clone size, V gene, J gene, D gene, CDR3 protein, CDR3 DNA. The D gene is left open where the match is weak. Size values are once, few and many counts, or a class for expanded clones, and some rows have none.

>once|TRBV6-5|TRBJ2-3|.
CAGGMTADTQYF
TGTGCCGGGGGGATGACCGCAGATACGCAGTATTTT
>once|TRBV5-4|TRBJ2-7|.
CASSFLDRNYEQYF
TGTGCCAGCAGCTTCTTGGACAGAAACTACGAGCAGTACTTC
>.|TRBV27|TRBJ1-6|TRBD1
CASSPWFGDRDSPLHF
TGTGCCAGCAGTCCTTGGTTTGGGGACAGGGACTCACCCCTCCACTTT
>.|TRBV6-5|TRBJ1-6|TRBD1
CASSYWRGQGASPLHF
TGTGCCAGCAGTTACTGGCGGGGACAGGGGGCCTCACCCCTCCACTTT
>.|TRBV6-6|TRBJ2-5|TRBD2
CASGGLAGGETQYF
TGTGCCAGCGGAGGACTAGCGGGAGGGGAGACCCAGTACTTC
>.|TRBV5-1|TRBJ2-1|.
CASSLEPRDSPRGQFF
TGCGCCAGCAGCTTGGAGCCCCGGGACTCACCACGAGGGCAGTTCTTC
>.|TRBV5-4|TRBJ1-1|.
CASSPRDEHVLAFF
TGTGCCAGCAGTCCCAGGGATGAGCACGTCCTGGCTTTCTTT
>few|TRBV4-1|TRBJ2-5|.
CASSQDGGGWETQYF
TGCGCCAGCAGCCAAGATGGTGGGGGCTGGGAGACCCAGTACTTC
>.|TRBV18|TRBJ2-7|TRBD2
CASSPLGLAGGSTYEQYF
TGTGCCAGCTCACCACTTGGACTAGCGGGAGGGTCAACCTACGAGCAGTACTTC
>.|TRBV6-5|TRBJ1-1|.
CASRLTALNTEAFF
TGTGCCAGCAGATTGACAGCCCTCAACACTGAAGCTTTCTTT
>.|TRBV5-1|TRBJ2-2|TRBD1
CASTPGTANTGELFF
TGCGCCAGCACCCCCGGGACAGCGAACACCGGGGAGCTGTTTTTT
>.|TRBV9|TRBJ2-3|TRBD2
CASSVTGGSTDTQYF
TGTGCCAGCAGCGTAACCGGGGGGAGCACAGATACGCAGTATTTT
>.|TRBV20-1|TRBJ2-7|.
CSASGDEQYF
TGCAGTGCTAGCGGAGACGAGCAGTACTTC
>.|TRBV9|TRBJ1-3|.
CASSGRLSPGNTIYF
TGTGCCAGCAGTGGCAGGCTCAGCCCTGGAAACACCATATATTTT
>.|TRBV29-1|TRBJ1-5|TRBD1
CSVALTGGDQPQHF
TGCAGCGTTGCCCTGACAGGGGGAGATCAGCCCCAGCATTTT
>.|TRBV28|TRBJ2-1|TRBD2
CASRSSGGAHNEQFF
TGTGCCAGCAGGTCTAGCGGGGGGGCCCACAATGAGCAGTTCTTC
>once|TRBV6-1|TRBJ2-5|TRBD1
CAASGQGETQYF
TGTGCCGCTTCAGGACAGGGAGAGACCCAGTACTTC
>.|TRBV6-1|TRBJ1-5|TRBD1
CASSLGQGTNQPQHF
TGTGCCAGCAGTCTTGGACAGGGGACTAATCAGCCCCAGCATTTT
>.|TRBV29-1|TRBJ2-1|TRBD2
CSVGAGVHYNEQFF
TGCAGCGTTGGGGCGGGGGTACACTACAATGAGCAGTTCTTC
>.|TRBV9|TRBJ2-5|TRBD1
CASSADRGVSQETQYF
TGTGCCAGCAGCGCTGACAGGGGAGTATCCCAAGAGACCCAGTACTTC
>.|TRBV6-1|TRBJ2-5|TRBD2
CASSRTSGLQETQYF
TGTGCCAGCAGTCGGACTAGCGGACTACAAGAGACCCAGTACTTC
>.|TRBV15|TRBJ2-3|TRBD1
CATSRGPGQGPDTQYF
TGTGCCACCAGCAGAGGTCCGGGACAGGGACCAGATACGCAGTATTTT
>.|TRBV2|TRBJ2-7|TRBD2
CASSVGAGAEQYF
TGTGCCAGCAGTGTTGGAGCGGGAGCCGAGCAGTACTTC
>.|TRBV2|TRBJ2-7|.
CASTPSGPLVSSYEQYF
TGTGCCAGCACCCCCTCAGGGCCGCTCGTCAGCTCCTACGAGCAGTACTTC
>.|TRBV7-2|TRBJ2-1|.
CASSLAPAGVYNEQFF
TGTGCCAGCAGCTTAGCCCCGGCAGGGGTGTACAATGAGCAGTTCTTC
>.|TRBV7-6|TRBJ2-7|TRBD2
CASSLGGGSGYEQYF
TGTGCCAGCAGCTTAGGAGGCGGGAGTGGCTACGAGCAGTACTTC
>.|TRBV9|TRBJ1-2|TRBD1
CASSGTGANGYTF
TGTGCCAGCAGCGGGACAGGGGCAAATGGCTACACCTTC
>few|TRBV5-1|TRBJ1-4|.
CASSLLGDTVNEKLFF
TGCGCCAGCAGCTTGTTGGGGGACACCGTTAATGAAAAACTGTTTTTT
>.|TRBV2|TRBJ1-2|.
CASSETVYGYTF
TGTGCCAGCAGTGAGACAGTCTATGGCTACACCTTC
>.|TRBV7-8|TRBJ2-7|TRBD2
CATEGRETSGNYEQYF
TGTGCCACCGAGGGCCGGGAAACTAGCGGAAATTACGAGCAGTACTTC
>.|TRBV30|TRBJ2-3|TRBD1
CAWSVPRTGYTDTQYF
TGTGCCTGGAGTGTACCCCGGACAGGGTACACAGATACGCAGTATTTT
>.|TRBV7-8|TRBJ1-1|.
CASSLGENTEAFF
TGTGCCAGCAGCTTAGGAGAGAACACTGAAGCTTTCTTT
>.|TRBV4-1|TRBJ1-6|.
CASSQDQGLPLHF
TGCGCCAGCAGCCAAGATCAGGGTCTCCCCCTCCACTTT
>.|TRBV6-5|TRBJ1-2|TRBD1
CASRTGGPGYGYTF
TGTGCCAGCAGAACAGGGGGTCCTGGTTATGGCTACACCTTC
>.|TRBV9|TRBJ1-1|.
CASSVVGGRTEAFF
TGTGCCAGCAGCGTAGTGGGGGGGCGTACTGAAGCTTTCTTT
>.|TRBV7-7|TRBJ2-1|TRBD2
CASSTGSGSVVNNEQFF
TGTGCCAGCAGCACCGGCAGCGGGAGTGTGGTGAACAATGAGCAGTTCTTC
>.|TRBV6-1|TRBJ1-2|TRBD1
CASSRTGPGGYTF
TGTGCCAGCAGTCGGACAGGGCCAGGAGGCTACACCTTC
>.|TRBV5-8|TRBJ2-2|TRBD1
CASSWDRLGPGELFF
TGTGCCAGCAGCTGGGACAGGCTCGGTCCCGGGGAGCTGTTTTTT
>.|TRBV7-3|TRBJ2-5|TRBD2
CASSPLTGGPGTQYF
TGTGCCAGCAGCCCTTTGACGGGGGGGCCAGGGACCCAGTACTTC
>.|TRBV4-1|TRBJ2-1|.
CASSQDRGSAGPVF
TGCGCCAGCAGCCAAGACCGCGGGTCGGCGGGTCCGGTCTTC
>once|TRBV27|TRBJ1-2|.
CASSTTDSLYGYTF
TGTGCCAGCAGTACCACAGACAGTCTCTATGGCTACACCTTC
>.|TRBV28|TRBJ1-1|TRBD1
CASSSDRGLYGPGAFF
TGTGCCAGCAGTTCCGATAGGGGGCTGTATGGGCCGGGGGCTTTCTTT
>.|TRBV6-5|TRBJ2-7|TRBD1
CASSTGTGEYEQYF
TGTGCCAGCAGCACCGGGACAGGGGAGTACGAGCAGTACTTC
>.|TRBV6-5|TRBJ1-3|.
CASSALRVPGNTIYF
TGTGCCAGCAGTGCCCTCAGGGTCCCTGGAAACACCATATATTTT
>once|TRBV2|TRBJ1-1|.
CASSDVAEAFF
TGTGCCAGCAGTGACGTCGCTGAAGCTTTCTTT
>.|TRBV7-9|TRBJ2-6|TRBD1
CASSETPGQGPSGANVLTF
TGTGCCAGCAGCGAAACTCCCGGACAGGGCCCCTCTGGGGCCAACGTCCTGACTTTC